This TCR beta chain came from a study of regulatory T cells in long-lasting Graves disease. Whole-study results and caveats: Reduced TCR diversity was observed in persistent Graves' patients versus newly diagnosed patients. Those with persistent disease had in common more public clonotypes (2,741) than new patients (roughly 1,000).

Time point given: persistent/refractory GD, antithyroid drugs over 5 years with positive TRAb. With RNA extracted from PBMCs as input, the TCR library was made. CDR3 length: 18 amino acids. V lost 2 bases and J lost 5; bases outside the gene matches: 17. CDR1 and CDR2 from the germline V gene are GTSNPN and SVGIG (reference sequence). This clonotype was seen a few times. Its specificity is not known. Arm-PCR of CDR3 regions and iRepertoire HTBI primers were used to build TCR beta libraries. TCRdb independently ran MiXCR on the multiplex PCR reads; one entry per CDR3 protein. The sample holds around 400,000 distinct CDR3 sequences; 20% to 25% are singletons and the top ten take over 25%.

This material consisted of peripheral blood mononuclear cells (PBMCs), taken when the disease was refractory, from a patient treated with antithyroid drugs. The TCR comes from a female donor with Graves disease. This chain uses TRBV30 with TRBJ2-5; TRBD1 agrees at 10 bases. CDR3 DNA sequence: TGTGCCTGGAGTACCAACTACCCGGGACAGGGGAGACCGGAGACCCAGTACTTC. This gives the protein CAWSTNYPGQGRPETQYF.